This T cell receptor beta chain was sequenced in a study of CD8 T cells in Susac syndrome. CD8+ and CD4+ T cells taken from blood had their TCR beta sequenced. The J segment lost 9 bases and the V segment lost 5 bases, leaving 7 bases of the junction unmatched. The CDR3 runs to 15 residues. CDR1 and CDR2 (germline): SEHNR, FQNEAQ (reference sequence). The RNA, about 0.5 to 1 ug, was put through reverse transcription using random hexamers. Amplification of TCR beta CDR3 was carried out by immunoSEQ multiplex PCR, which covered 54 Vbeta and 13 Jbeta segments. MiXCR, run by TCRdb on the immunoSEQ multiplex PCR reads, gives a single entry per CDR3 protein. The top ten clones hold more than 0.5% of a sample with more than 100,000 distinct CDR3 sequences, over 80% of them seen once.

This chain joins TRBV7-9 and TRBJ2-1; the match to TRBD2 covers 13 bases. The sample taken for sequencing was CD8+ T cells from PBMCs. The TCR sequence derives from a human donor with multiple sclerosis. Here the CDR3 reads CASSLTSGRDFEQFF. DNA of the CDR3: TGTGCCAGCAGCCTCACTAGCGGGAGGGATTTTGAGCAGTTCTTC.